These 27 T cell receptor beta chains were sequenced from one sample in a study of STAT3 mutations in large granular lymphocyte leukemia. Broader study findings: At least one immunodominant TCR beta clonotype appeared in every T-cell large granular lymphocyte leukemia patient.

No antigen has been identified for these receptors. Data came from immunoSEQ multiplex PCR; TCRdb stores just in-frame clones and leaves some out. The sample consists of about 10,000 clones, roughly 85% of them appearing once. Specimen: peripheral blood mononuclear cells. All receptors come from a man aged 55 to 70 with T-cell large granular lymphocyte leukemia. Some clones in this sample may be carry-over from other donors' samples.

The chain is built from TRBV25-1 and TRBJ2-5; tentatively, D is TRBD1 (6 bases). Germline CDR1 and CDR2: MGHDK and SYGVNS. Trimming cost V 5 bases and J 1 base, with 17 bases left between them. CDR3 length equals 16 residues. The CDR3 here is CASSNSDSRVQETQYF. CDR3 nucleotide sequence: TGTGCCAGCAGTAACTCGGACAGCAGAGTCCAAGAGACCCAGTACTTC.

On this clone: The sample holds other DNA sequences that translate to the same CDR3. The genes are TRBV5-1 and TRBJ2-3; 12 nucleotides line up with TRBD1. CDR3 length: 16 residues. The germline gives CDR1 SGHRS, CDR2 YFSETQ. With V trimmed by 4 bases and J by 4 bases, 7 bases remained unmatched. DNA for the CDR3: TGCGCCAGCAGCCTTGGGGGACAGGGGGCCTCAGATACGCAGTATTTT. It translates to CASSLGGQGASDTQYF.

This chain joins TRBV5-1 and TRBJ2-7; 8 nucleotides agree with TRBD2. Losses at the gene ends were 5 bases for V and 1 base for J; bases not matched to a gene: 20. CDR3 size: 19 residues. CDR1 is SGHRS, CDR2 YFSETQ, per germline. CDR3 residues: CASSLEATGGLAGSYEQYF. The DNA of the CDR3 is TGCGCCAGCAGTCTGGAGGCGACCGGTGGACTAGCCGGATCCTACGAGCAGTACTTC.

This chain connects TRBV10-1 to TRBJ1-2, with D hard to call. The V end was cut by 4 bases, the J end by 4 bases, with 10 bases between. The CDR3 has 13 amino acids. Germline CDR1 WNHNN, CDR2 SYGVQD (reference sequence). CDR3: CASSGQDGYGYTF. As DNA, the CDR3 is TGCGCCAGCAGTGGGCAGGACGGCTATGGCTACACCTTC.

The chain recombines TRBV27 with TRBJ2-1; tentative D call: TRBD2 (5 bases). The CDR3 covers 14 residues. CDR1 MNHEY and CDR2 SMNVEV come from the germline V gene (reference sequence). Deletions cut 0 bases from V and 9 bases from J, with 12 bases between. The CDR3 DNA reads TGTGCCAGCAGTTTATCAAGAGAGGGTGGTGAGCAGTTCTTC. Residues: CASSLSREGGEQFF.

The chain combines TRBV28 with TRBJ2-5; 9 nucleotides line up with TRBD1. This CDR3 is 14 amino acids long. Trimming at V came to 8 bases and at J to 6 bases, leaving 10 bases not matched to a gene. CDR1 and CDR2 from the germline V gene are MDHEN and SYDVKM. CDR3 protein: CASGYRGQVKTQYF. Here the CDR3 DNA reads TGTGCCAGCGGGTACAGGGGGCAGGTAAAGACCCAGTACTTC.

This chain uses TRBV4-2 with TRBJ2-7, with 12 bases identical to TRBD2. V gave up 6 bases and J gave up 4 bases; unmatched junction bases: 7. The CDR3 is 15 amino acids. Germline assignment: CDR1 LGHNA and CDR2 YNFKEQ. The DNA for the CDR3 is TGTGCCAGCAGGCCGACTAGCGGGAGTAGTTACGAGCAGTACTTC. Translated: CASRPTSGSSYEQYF.

CDR3 residues: CASRPEGQVGEQFF. The DNA of the CDR3 is TGCGCCAGCAGGCCAGAAGGGCAGGTCGGAGAGCAGTTCTTC. The chain couples TRBV4-1 to TRBJ2-1; D remains ambiguous. The CDR3 loop spans 14 amino acids. Trimming removed 6 bases from V and 10 bases from J, with 19 bases in between. Germline V gene data show CDR1 as MGHRA and CDR2 as YSYEKL.

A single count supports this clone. As DNA, the CDR3 is TGTGCCAGCAGCCCTGGGACGCAGGACGGAAACACCATATATTTT. Translated, it gives CASSPGTQDGNTIYF. This sequence joins TRBV9 and TRBJ1-3, with D perhaps matching TRBD1 (5 bases). CDR1 is SGDLS and CDR2 is YYNGEE in the germline V gene. The CDR3 consists of 15 residues. Between the trimmed V and J ends, which lost 4 bases and 4 bases, there was a span of 15 bases.

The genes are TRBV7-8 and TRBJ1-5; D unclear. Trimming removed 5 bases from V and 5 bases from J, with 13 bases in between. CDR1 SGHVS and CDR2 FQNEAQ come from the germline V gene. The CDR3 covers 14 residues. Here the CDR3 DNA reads TGTGCCAGCAGCCTTGAGGGCCGATATCAGCCCCAGCATTTT. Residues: CASSLEGRYQPQHF.

The CDR3 is CASSPGQTMGMYTF. CDR3 DNA sequence: TGTGCCAGCTCACCCGGACAGACTATGGGGATGTACACCTTC. V is TRBV18 and J is TRBJ1-2; D might be TRBD1 (6 bases). Trimming took off 3 bases at V and 11 bases at J, with 19 bases between the two ends. Germline lookup yields CDR1 KGHSH and CDR2 LQKENI. The CDR3 has 14 amino acids.

CDR3 region: CASSQGVSWREDGNYEQYF. The CDR3 nucleotides read TGCGCCAGCAGCCAAGGGGTGTCCTGGCGGGAGGATGGAAACTACGAGCAGTACTTC. The genes are TRBV4-3 and TRBJ2-7; 8 bases map to TRBD2. There are 19 residues in the CDR3. V dropped 1 base and J dropped 3; count of bases not matched to a gene: 17. The germline gives CDR1 LGHNA, CDR2 YSLEER.

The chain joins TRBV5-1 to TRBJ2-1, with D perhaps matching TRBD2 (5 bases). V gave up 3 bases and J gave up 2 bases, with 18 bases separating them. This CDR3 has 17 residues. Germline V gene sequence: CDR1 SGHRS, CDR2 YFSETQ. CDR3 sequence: CASSSARRRRTYNEQFF. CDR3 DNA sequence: TGCGCCAGCAGCTCAGCTAGGAGGAGAAGAACCTACAATGAGCAGTTCTTC.

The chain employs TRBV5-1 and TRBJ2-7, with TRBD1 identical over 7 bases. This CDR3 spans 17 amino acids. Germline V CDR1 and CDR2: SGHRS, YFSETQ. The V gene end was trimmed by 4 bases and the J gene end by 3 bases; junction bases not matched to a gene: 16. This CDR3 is CASSLLPPGQLSYEQYF. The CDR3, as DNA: TGCGCCAGCAGCCTCTTGCCCCCGGGACAGCTTAGCTACGAGCAGTACTTC.

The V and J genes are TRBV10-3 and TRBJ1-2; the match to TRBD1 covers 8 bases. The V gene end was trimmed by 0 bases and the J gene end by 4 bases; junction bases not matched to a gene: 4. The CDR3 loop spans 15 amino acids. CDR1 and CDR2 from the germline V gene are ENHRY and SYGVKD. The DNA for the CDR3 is TGTGCCATCAGTGAGTCGACAGGGGAAGGCTATGGCTACACCTTC. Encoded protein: CAISESTGEGYGYTF.

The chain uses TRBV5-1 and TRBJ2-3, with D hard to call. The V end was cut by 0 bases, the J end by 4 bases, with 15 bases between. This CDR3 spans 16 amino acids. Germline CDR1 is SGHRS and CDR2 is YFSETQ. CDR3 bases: TGCGCCAGCAGCTTGGTGCCCCCCGCAAGCCCAGATACGCAGTATTTT. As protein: CASSLVPPASPDTQYF.

The CDR3 DNA reads as TGTGCCAGCAGCCAAGCAGGGGACTATGGCTACACCTTC. It is translated as CASSQAGDYGYTF. The V and J genes are TRBV7-3 and TRBJ1-2; D may be TRBD1 (6 bases). V was trimmed by 5 bases and J by 3 bases, leaving 10 bases between them. Germline CDR1 and CDR2: SGHTA and FQGTGA. The CDR3 is 13 residues long. The whole variable domain, filled in from reference TRBV7-3 and TRBJ1-2, reads GAGVSQTPSNKVTEKGKYVELRCDPISGHTALYWYRQSLGQGPEFLIYFQGTGAADDSGLPNDRFFAVRPEGSVSTLKIQRTERGDSAVYLCASSQAGDYGYTFGSGTRLTVV.

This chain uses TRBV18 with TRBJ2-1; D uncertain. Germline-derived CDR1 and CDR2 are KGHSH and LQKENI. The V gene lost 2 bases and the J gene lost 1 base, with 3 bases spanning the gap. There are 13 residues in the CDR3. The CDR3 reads CASSPVSYNEQFF. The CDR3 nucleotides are TGTGCCAGCTCACCAGTGTCCTACAATGAGCAGTTCTTC.

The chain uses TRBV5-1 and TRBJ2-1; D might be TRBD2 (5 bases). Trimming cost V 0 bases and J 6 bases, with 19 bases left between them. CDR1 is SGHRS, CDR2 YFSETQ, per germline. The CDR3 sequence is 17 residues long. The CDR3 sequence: CASSLAGSGSRVNEQFF. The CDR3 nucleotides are TGCGCCAGCAGCTTGGCCGGTTCGGGGAGTCGGGTCAATGAGCAGTTCTTC.

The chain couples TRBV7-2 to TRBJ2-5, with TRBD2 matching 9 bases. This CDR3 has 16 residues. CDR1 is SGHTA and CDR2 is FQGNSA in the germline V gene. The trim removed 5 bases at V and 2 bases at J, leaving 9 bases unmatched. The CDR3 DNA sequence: TGTGCCAGCAGCCCTGGTAGCGGGAGATCTCAAGAGACCCAGTACTTC. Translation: CASSPGSGRSQETQYF.

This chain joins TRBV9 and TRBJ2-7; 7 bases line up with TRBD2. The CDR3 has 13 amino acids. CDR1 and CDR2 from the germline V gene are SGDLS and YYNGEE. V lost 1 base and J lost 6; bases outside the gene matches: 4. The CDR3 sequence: CASSVTGTTEQYF. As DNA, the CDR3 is TGTGCCAGCAGCGTAACCGGGACTACCGAGCAGTACTTC.

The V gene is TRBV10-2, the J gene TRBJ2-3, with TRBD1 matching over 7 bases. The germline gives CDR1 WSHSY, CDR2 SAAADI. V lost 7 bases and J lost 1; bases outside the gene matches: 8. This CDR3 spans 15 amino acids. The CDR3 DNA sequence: TGCGCCAGCACCTCACAGGGGTCACGCACAGATACGCAGTATTTT. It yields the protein CASTSQGSRTDTQYF.

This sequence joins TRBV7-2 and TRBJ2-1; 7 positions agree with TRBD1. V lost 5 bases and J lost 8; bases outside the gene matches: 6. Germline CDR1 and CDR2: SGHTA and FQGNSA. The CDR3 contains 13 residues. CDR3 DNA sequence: TGTGCCAGCAGCCCCCAGGGGGTTCATGAGCAGTTCTTC. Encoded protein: CASSPQGVHEQFF.

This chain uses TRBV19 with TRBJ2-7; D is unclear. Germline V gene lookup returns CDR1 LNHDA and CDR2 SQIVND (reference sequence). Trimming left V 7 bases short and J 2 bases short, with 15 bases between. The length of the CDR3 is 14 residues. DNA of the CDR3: TGTGCCAGTATGGGAAAGACGTCCCCCTACGAGCAGTACTTC. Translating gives CASMGKTSPYEQYF. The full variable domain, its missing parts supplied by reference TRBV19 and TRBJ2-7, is DGGITQSPKYLFRKEGQNVTLSCEQNLNHDAMYWYRQDPGQGLRLIYYSQIVNDFQKGDIAEGYSVSREKKESFPLTVTSAQKNPTAFYLCASMGKTSPYEQYFGPGTRLTVT.

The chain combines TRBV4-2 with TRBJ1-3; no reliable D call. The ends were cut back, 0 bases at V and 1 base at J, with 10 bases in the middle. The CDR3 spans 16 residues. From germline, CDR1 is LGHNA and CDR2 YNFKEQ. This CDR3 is CASSQDRRRSGNTIYF. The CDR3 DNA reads TGTGCCAGCAGCCAAGATCGCAGGCGATCTGGAAACACCATATATTTT.

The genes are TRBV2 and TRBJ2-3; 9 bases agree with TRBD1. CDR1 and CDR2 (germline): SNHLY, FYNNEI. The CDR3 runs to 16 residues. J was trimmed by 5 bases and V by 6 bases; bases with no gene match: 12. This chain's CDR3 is CASSPWTGAVGDTQYF. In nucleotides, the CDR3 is TGTGCCAGCAGCCCCTGGACAGGGGCAGTTGGAGATACGCAGTATTTT.

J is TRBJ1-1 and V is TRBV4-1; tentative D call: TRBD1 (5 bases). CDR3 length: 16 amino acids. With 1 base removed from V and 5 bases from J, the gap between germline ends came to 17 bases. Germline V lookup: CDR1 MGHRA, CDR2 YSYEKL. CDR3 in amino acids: CASSQVLGTGGTEAFF. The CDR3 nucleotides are TGCGCCAGCAGCCAAGTTTTGGGGACGGGTGGTACTGAAGCTTTCTTT.